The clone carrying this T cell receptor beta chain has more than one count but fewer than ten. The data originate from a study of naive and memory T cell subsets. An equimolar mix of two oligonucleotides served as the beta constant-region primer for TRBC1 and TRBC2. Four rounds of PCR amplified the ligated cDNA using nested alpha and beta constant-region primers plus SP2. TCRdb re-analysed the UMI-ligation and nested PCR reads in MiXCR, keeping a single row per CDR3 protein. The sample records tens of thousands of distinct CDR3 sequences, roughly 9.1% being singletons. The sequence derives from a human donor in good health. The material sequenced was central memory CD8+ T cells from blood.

DNA for the CDR3: TGCAGCGTCATGACCGGGACAGCGAGCTCTGGGGCCAACGTCCTGACTTTC. Protein sequence: CSVMTGTASSGANVLTF. The chain combines TRBV29-1 with TRBJ2-6, with 7 bases aligning to TRBD1. CDR1 is SQVTM and CDR2 is ANQGSEA in the germline V gene. The CDR3 contains 17 residues. The V segment lost 6 bases and the J segment 0 bases; nucleotides outside the gene matches: 11.